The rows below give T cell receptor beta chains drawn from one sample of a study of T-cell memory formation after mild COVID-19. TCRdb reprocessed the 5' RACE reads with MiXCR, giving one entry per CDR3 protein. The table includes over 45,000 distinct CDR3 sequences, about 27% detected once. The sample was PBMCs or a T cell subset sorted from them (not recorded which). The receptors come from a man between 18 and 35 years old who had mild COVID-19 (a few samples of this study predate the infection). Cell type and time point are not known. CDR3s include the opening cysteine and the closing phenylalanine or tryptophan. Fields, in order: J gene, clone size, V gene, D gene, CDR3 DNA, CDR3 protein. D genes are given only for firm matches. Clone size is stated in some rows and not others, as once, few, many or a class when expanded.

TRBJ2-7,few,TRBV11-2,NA,TGTGCCAGCAGCTTATGGGACAAGCTCCACTTC,CASSLWDKLHF
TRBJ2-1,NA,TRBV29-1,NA,TGCAGCGTTGTTGACCTAAGCTCCTACAATGAGCAGTTCTTC,CSVVDLSSYNEQFF
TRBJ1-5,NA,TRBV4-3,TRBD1,TGCGCCAGCAGCCAGGGTAGACAGGGAGGTCAGCCCCAGCATTTT,CASSQGRQGGQPQHF
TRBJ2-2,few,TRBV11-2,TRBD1,TGTGCCAGCAGCACCGGGACAGACACCGGGGAGCTGTTTTTT,CASSTGTDTGELFF
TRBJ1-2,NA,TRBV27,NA,TGTGCCAGCAGTTTATCAGGCAGTGGCTACACCTTC,CASSLSGSGYTF
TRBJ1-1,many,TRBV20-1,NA,TGCAGTGCTAGACATCAGGGTGATAAGACTGAAGCTTTCTTT,CSARHQGDKTEAFF
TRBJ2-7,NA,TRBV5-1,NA,TGCGCCAGCAGCTACAGGGAACCCTCCTACGAGCAGTACTTC,CASSYREPSYEQYF
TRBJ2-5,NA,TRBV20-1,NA,TGCAGTGCCGGGCCGGGGGCCTGGGAGACCCAGTACTTC,CSAGPGAWETQYF
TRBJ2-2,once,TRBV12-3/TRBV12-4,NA,TGTGCCAGCAGTCTGGGACCGAGAACCGGGGAGCTGTTTTTT,CASSLGPRTGELFF
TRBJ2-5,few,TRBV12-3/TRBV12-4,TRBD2,TGTGCCAGCAGTACAATAGCGGGGGGAGGAAGAGAGACCCAGTACTTC,CASSTIAGGGRETQYF